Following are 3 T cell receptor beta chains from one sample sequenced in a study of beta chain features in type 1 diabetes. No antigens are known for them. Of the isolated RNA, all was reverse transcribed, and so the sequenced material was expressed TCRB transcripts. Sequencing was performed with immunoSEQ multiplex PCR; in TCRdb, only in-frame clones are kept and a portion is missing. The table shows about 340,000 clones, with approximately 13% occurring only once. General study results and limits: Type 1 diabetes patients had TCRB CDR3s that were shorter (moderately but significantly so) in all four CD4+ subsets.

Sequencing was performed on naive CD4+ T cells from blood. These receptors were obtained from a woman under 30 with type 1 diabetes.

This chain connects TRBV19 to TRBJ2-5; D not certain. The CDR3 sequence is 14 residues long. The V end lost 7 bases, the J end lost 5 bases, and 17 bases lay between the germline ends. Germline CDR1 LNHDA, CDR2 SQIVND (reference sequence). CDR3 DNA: TGTGCCAGTACCCCTAATCTCGCGGCCGAGACCCAGTACTTC. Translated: CASTPNLAAETQYF.

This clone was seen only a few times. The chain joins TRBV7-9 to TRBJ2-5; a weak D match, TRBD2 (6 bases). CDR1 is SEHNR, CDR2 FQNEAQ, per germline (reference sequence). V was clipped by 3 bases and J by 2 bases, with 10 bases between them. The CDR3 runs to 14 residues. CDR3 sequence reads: CASSFGTGQETQYF. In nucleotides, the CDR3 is TGTGCCAGCAGCTTTGGGACTGGACAAGAGACCCAGTACTTC.

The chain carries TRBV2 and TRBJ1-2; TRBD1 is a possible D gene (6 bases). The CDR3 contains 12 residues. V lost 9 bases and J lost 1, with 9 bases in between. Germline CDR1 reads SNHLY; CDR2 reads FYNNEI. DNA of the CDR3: TGTGCCAGTAGGGACAATAACTATGGCTACACCTTC. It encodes CASRDNNYGYTF. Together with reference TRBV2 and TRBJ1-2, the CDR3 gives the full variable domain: EPEVTQTPSHQVTQMGQEVILRCVPISNHLYFYWYRQILGQKVEFLVSFYNNEISEKSEIFDDQFSVERPDGSNFTLKIRSTKLEDSAMYFCASRDNNYGYTFGSGTRLTVV.